The entry below describes one T cell receptor beta chain. Per the germline V gene, CDR1 is MRHNA and CDR2 is SNTAGT. The CDR3 sequence is 17 residues long. It was approximately 3,700 ng of total RNA that each TCR library used. TCRdb re-called the 5' RACE reads and shows each CDR3 protein once, DNA omitted. In total, the table holds under 200,000 distinct CDR3 sequences. The data originate from a study of monozygotic twins with inflammatory bowel disease. Material: blood. This sequence was found in a human donor with ulcerative colitis or Crohn's disease, or a healthy co-twin of an affected twin (not recorded which). The chain uses TRBV6-4 and TRBJ2-4; TCRdb outputs TRBD1, but without DNA this stays unchecked. CDR3 sequence reads: CASSEGSGHHFRNIQYF.